These 29 T cell receptor beta chains came from one sample sequenced in a study of blood T cell repertoires in COVID-19. Profiled with immunoSEQ multiplex PCR; TCRdb holds only in-frame clones, not every one. The repertoire consists of 100,000 to 150,000 clones, with 86% occurring once and the leading ten covering roughly 4%. The sample consisted of peripheral blood. The receptor set was obtained from a man aged 35 to 55 with acute or convalescent COVID-19.

This chain uses TRBV5-8 with TRBJ2-1; TRBD2 agrees at 10 bases. This CDR3 spans 15 amino acids. The J segment lost 6 bases and the V segment lost 2 bases, leaving 5 bases of the junction unmatched. Per the germline V gene, CDR1 is SGHTS and CDR2 is YDEGEE. In nucleotides, the CDR3 is TGTGCCAGCAGCTTTAGAGCGGGAGGGAGCAATGAGCAGTTCTTC. Amino acid sequence: CASSFRAGGSNEQFF.

This chain uses TRBV5-6 with TRBJ2-3; 13 positions match TRBD2. Germline-derived CDR1 and CDR2 are SGHDT and YYEEEE. The V segment lost 4 bases and the J segment 3 bases; nucleotides outside the gene matches: 11. This CDR3 has 18 amino acids. The chain's CDR3 is CASSDTGTSGIGTDTQYF. For the CDR3, the DNA is TGTGCCAGCAGCGATACCGGGACTAGCGGGATTGGTACAGATACGCAGTATTTT.

The chain joins TRBV4-2 to TRBJ2-7; 8 nucleotides match TRBD1. J lost 4 bases, V lost 1 base, and 6 bases had no gene match. Germline values: CDR1 LGHNA, CDR2 YNFKEQ. The CDR3 extends over 15 amino acids. The CDR3 region is CASSQADREKYEQYF. CDR3 DNA: TGTGCCAGCAGCCAAGCGGACAGGGAAAAATACGAGCAGTACTTC.

The table lists this clone with a few counts. The J gene is TRBJ2-1, the V gene TRBV13; 11 bases align to TRBD2. Germline CDR1 reads PRHDT; CDR2 reads FYEKMQ (reference sequence). V dropped 5 bases and J dropped 6; count of bases not matched to a gene: 6. This CDR3 region has 15 residues. The CDR3 bases are TGTGCCAGCAGCCGATCTAGCGGGGGGACCAATGAGCAGTTCTTC. Amino acids: CASSRSSGGTNEQFF.

The V call is TRBV3-1 (or the pseudogene TRBV3-2), the J call TRBJ2-6, with 14 bases matching TRBD2. The CDR3 is 17 amino acids. The germline CDR1 and CDR2 sequences are LGHDT and YNNKEL (reference sequence). Trimming cost V 3 bases and J 2 bases; bases outside gene matches: 0. This chain's CDR3 is CASSQGLAGAGANVLTF. CDR3 in DNA: TGTGCCAGCAGCCAGGGACTAGCGGGAGCTGGGGCCAACGTCCTGACTTTC.

The chain joins TRBV30 to TRBJ1-2; D is unclear. Trimming removed 4 bases at V and 4 bases at J, with 10 bases between. Per the germline V gene, CDR1 is GTSNPN and CDR2 is SVGIG (reference sequence). The CDR3 covers 12 residues. CDR3 protein: CAWNLGSYGYTF. The CDR3 DNA reads as TGTGCCTGGAATTTAGGGAGCTATGGCTACACCTTC.

CDR3 DNA: TGCAGCGTCTCCGGGACAGATAATTCACCCCTCCACTTT. Amino acid sequence: CSVSGTDNSPLHF. The chain is built from TRBV29-1 and TRBJ1-6; 7 nucleotides agree with TRBD1. J gave up 5 bases and V 6 bases, and 4 bases lay outside the gene matches. The CDR3 length is 13 residues. CDR1 and CDR2 from the germline V gene are SQVTM and ANQGSEA.

The chain combines TRBV12-5 with TRBJ1-1, with D possibly being TRBD1 (5 bases). Germline V gene data show CDR1 as LGHNT and CDR2 as FRNRAP. Trimming took 1 base from V and 4 from J, leaving 13 bases between them. The CDR3 extends over 15 amino acids. As DNA, the CDR3 is TGTGCTAGTGGTTTGGCGGGTCCTAGGGGCACTGAAGCTTTCTTT. Its protein is CASGLAGPRGTEAFF.

The chain uses TRBV11-2 and TRBJ2-1, with TRBD2 matching over 11 bases. This CDR3 contains 16 residues. Trimming at V came to 6 bases and at J to 8 bases, leaving 12 bases not matched to a gene. Germline V gene data show CDR1 as SGHAT and CDR2 as FQNNGV. This CDR3 is CASSPHSLAGGHEQFF. The DNA for the CDR3 is TGTGCCAGCAGTCCACATTCCCTAGCGGGGGGACATGAGCAGTTCTTC.

V gene TRBV27 combines with J gene TRBJ2-7, with 11 nucleotides matching TRBD1. Trimming removed 2 bases from V and 7 bases from J; junction bases left unmatched: 7. In germline, CDR1 is MNHEY, CDR2 SMNVEV (reference sequence). There are 15 residues in the CDR3. CDR3 DNA: TGTGCCAGCAGTTTACGCGGGACAGGGGGTTGGGAGCAGTACTTC. Its translation is CASSLRGTGGWEQYF.

V usage is TRBV9 and J usage is TRBJ1-1; D not resolved. V lost 2 bases and J lost 1, with 12 bases in between. The germline V gene encodes CDR1 SGDLS and CDR2 YYNGEE. CDR3 length: 15 residues. CDR3: CASSVNGDRNTEAFF. DNA for the CDR3: TGTGCCAGCAGCGTGAACGGAGACCGGAACACTGAAGCTTTCTTT.

This chain connects TRBV3-1 (or the pseudogene TRBV3-2) to TRBJ2-3, with 8 bases identical to TRBD1. J was trimmed by 4 bases and V by 4 bases; bases with no gene match: 4. The germline V gene encodes CDR1 LGHDT and CDR2 YNNKEL (reference sequence). The CDR3 is 14 amino acids. This CDR3 is CASSLDRAADTQYF. CDR3 nucleotide sequence: TGTGCCAGCAGCCTGGACAGGGCAGCAGATACGCAGTATTTT.

In this sample, this clone turned up once. The chain joins TRBV7-3 to TRBJ2-3, with TRBD1 matching 7 bases. The CDR3 totals 13 residues. V was clipped by 6 bases and J by 5 bases; unmatched bases: 5. The germline V gene encodes CDR1 SGHTA and CDR2 FQGTGA. CDR3 amino acids: CASSRQGVDTQYF. The CDR3, as DNA: TGTGCCAGCAGTCGACAGGGTGTAGATACGCAGTATTTT.

The chain links TRBV4-1 to TRBJ2-1; D perhaps matches TRBD1 (7 bases). Germline assignment: CDR1 MGHRA and CDR2 YSYEKL. V was trimmed by 0 bases and J by 4 bases, leaving 19 bases between them. CDR3 size: 18 residues. The CDR3 is CASSQDSRGRGIYNEQFF. CDR3 bases: TGCGCCAGCAGCCAAGATTCGCGGGGCAGGGGGATATACAATGAGCAGTTCTTC.

The chain recombines TRBV4-2 with TRBJ1-1; TRBD1 is a possible D gene (5 bases). Trimming stripped 1 base from V and 0 bases from J, with 12 bases between. CDR1 LGHNA and CDR2 YNFKEQ come from the germline V gene. The CDR3 is 16 residues long. CDR3 sequence: CASSQVQGGLNTEAFF. In DNA, the CDR3 is TGTGCCAGCAGCCAAGTGCAGGGAGGGTTGAACACTGAAGCTTTCTTT.

The genes are TRBV6-5 and TRBJ2-3, with TRBD2 matching 7 bases. J gave up 4 bases and V 5 bases, and 3 bases lay outside the gene matches. Germline assignment: CDR1 MNHEY and CDR2 SVGAGI. This CDR3 has 13 residues. Written as DNA, the CDR3 is TGTGCCAGCAGTAGGGCGGGGGCAGATACGCAGTATTTT. Translated, it gives CASSRAGADTQYF.

This clone has a single count. The chain employs TRBV6-5 and TRBJ1-2, with TRBD1 matching over 11 bases. The CDR3 runs to 14 residues. Germline V gene data show CDR1 as MNHEY and CDR2 as SVGAGI. The J segment lost 4 bases and the V segment lost 4 bases, leaving 2 bases of the junction unmatched. CDR3 loop: CASSWGQGVYGYTF. CDR3 in DNA: TGTGCCAGCAGTTGGGGACAGGGGGTCTATGGCTACACCTTC.

The V and J genes are TRBV5-8 and TRBJ2-7; D is possibly TRBD1 (6 bases). The V end lost 7 bases, the J end lost 11 bases, and 43 bases lay between the germline ends. Germline V gene lookup returns CDR1 SGHTS and CDR2 YDEGEE. CDR3 length equals 20 residues. The CDR3 DNA is TGTGCCAGCCCCTTCCTAAAGGGAACAGGGCCCACGAGCAGTACAACAGAGGAGTACTTC. This codes for CASPFLKGTGPTSSTTEEYF.

The chain links TRBV5-1 to TRBJ1-1; perhaps TRBD1 as D (6 bases). CDR3 length: 16 amino acids. V lost 2 bases, J lost 3 bases, and 17 bases lay in between. Germline-derived CDR1 and CDR2 are SGHRS and YFSETQ. The CDR3 spells CASSLLSGAGHTEAFF. CDR3 coding DNA: TGCGCCAGCAGCTTATTATCAGGGGCTGGTCACACTGAAGCTTTCTTT. The entire variable domain, with the rest obtained from reference TRBV5-1 and TRBJ1-1, is as follows: KAGVTQTPRYLIKTRGQQVTLSCSPISGHRSVSWYQQTPGQGLQFLFEYFSETQRNKGNFPGRFSGRQFSNSRSEMNVSTLELGDSALYLCASSLLSGAGHTEAFFGQGTRLTVV.

This clone was detected once. V and J are TRBV5-4 and TRBJ1-1; 12 nucleotides agree with TRBD1. J lost 3 bases, V lost 3 bases, and 6 bases had no gene match. In germline, CDR1 is SGHNT, CDR2 YYREEE (reference sequence). The CDR3 has 16 residues. The CDR3 here is CASSSPGQGAYTEAFF. The CDR3 DNA is TGTGCCAGCAGCTCGCCGGGACAGGGGGCGTACACTGAAGCTTTCTTT.

The chain recombines TRBV19 with TRBJ1-2; TRBD1 matches at 9 bases. This CDR3 contains 13 residues. The V and J ends lost 4 bases and 8 bases, in that order; junction bases with no gene match: 5. Germline CDR1 and CDR2: LNHDA and SQIVND (reference sequence). The CDR3 region has the DNA TGTGCCAGTAGTACGGACAGGGGCGGCGGCTACACCTTC. Translating it yields CASSTDRGGGYTF.

The V call is TRBV29-1, the J call TRBJ1-2, with 7 bases matching TRBD1. V was pared by 6 bases and J by 6 bases, with 10 bases of the junction left unmatched. The CDR3 has 13 amino acids. From germline, CDR1 is SQVTM and CDR2 ANQGSEA. CDR3 residues: CSVAPTGADGYTF. DNA for the CDR3: TGCAGCGTAGCACCCACAGGGGCTGATGGCTACACCTTC.

V and J are TRBV6-5 and TRBJ2-5; 13 positions agree with TRBD2. This CDR3 region has 15 residues. V lost 6 bases, J lost 4 bases, and 5 bases stayed unmatched. CDR1 MNHEY and CDR2 SVGAGI come from the germline V gene. The CDR3 is CASRTSGGAGETQYF. The CDR3 nucleotides read TGTGCCAGCAGAACTAGCGGGGGGGCCGGAGAGACCCAGTACTTC.

The J gene is TRBJ1-1, the V gene TRBV5-6; no reliable D call. The CDR3 loop spans 15 amino acids. Germline CDR1 is SGHDT and CDR2 is YYEEEE. V was pared by 3 bases and J by 3 bases, with 15 bases between. Here the CDR3 DNA reads TGTGCCAGCAGCTCCTCGAATCGGGAGTACACTGAAGCTTTCTTT. This codes for CASSSSNREYTEAFF.

The chain recombines TRBV5-8 with TRBJ1-1; possible D gene TRBD1, 6 bases. The CDR3 extends over 12 amino acids. Germline loops: CDR1 SGHTS, CDR2 YDEGEE. V was pared by 1 base and J by 7 bases, with 8 bases between. CDR3 nucleotide sequence: TGTGCCAGCAGCTTGTCAGGGGATGAAGCTTTCTTT. This gives the protein CASSLSGDEAFF.

This chain joins TRBV24-1 and TRBJ1-2; 9 positions match TRBD1. This CDR3 contains 15 residues. Germline CDR1 is KGHDR and CDR2 is SFDVKD. V lost 5 bases and J lost 5; bases outside the gene matches: 8. CDR3 sequence reads: CATSGSTGGPYGYTF. The CDR3 bases are TGTGCCACCAGTGGCTCGACAGGGGGTCCTTATGGCTACACCTTC.

This chain joins TRBV4-1 and TRBJ1-4; 7 nucleotides match TRBD1. The CDR3 totals 16 residues. Trimming removed 1 base from V and 1 base from J; junction bases left unmatched: 3. Germline V CDR1 and CDR2: MGHRA, YSYEKL. CDR3 residues: CASSQGTGLTNEKLFF. DNA for the CDR3: TGCGCCAGCAGCCAAGGGACAGGCCTAACTAATGAAAAACTGTTTTTT.

The chain has TRBV24-1 and TRBJ1-2; 8 positions match TRBD1. This CDR3 comprises 16 residues. Germline V gene data show CDR1 as KGHDR and CDR2 as SFDVKD. The trim removed 2 bases at V and 5 bases at J, leaving 9 bases unmatched. CDR3 sequence: CATSDSRTGNRYGYTF. CDR3 DNA: TGTGCCACCAGTGATTCCCGGACAGGGAACCGTTATGGCTACACCTTC.

The chain employs TRBV6-2 or TRBV6-3 and TRBJ1-2; 8 positions agree with TRBD1. The CDR3 is made up of 13 amino acids. The V gene's germline CDR1 is MNHEY and CDR2 SVGEGT. Germline trimming cut 4 bases from V and 8 bases from J; bases unmatched to any gene: 6. For the CDR3, the DNA is TGTGCCAGCAGTTCGACAGGGGTTCGAGGCTACACCTTC. Its protein product is CASSSTGVRGYTF.